Listed below are T cell receptor beta chains from one sample, sequenced in a study of T-cell reconstitution after alpha-beta-depleted transplantation in children. MiXCR, run by TCRdb on the PCR reads, gives a single entry per CDR3 protein. The table includes about 1,000,000 distinct CDR3 sequences, 25% to 30% detected once. The sample here was PBMCs, mostly from graft donor cells, taken 360 days after TCRalphabeta/CD19-depleted stem cell transplant. Receptors were obtained from a boy under two years old who had a stem cell transplant for SCID, so the T cells may come from the graft donor. The CDR3 runs from the conserved cysteine through the conserved F or W.

CATSRGDSSNYGYTF,TRBV15,TRBJ1-2
CASSYSRLALGGTQYF,TRBV6-5,TRBJ2-5
CASSLAGGFGAEAFF,TRBV5-1,TRBJ1-1
CASRNRAGANVLTF,TRBV6-1,TRBJ2-6
CSARVAGLFNEQFF,TRBV20-1,TRBJ2-1
CSASARTSTDTQYF,TRBV20-1,TRBJ2-3
CASSPEWSAPHYNSPLHF,TRBV7-3,TRBJ1-6
CATSDGATALGDTQYF,TRBV24-1,TRBJ2-3
CATSEPDRVAEQFF,TRBV24-1,TRBJ2-1
CASSSKRGENTGELFF,TRBV5-1,TRBJ2-2
CASSWGVGGQGVTDTQYF,TRBV5-5,TRBJ2-3
CSASWTLSTSGQYF,TRBV20-1,TRBJ2-7
CASSSSGTGVYLRAFF,TRBV28,TRBJ1-1
CASRGQGAIDTQYF,TRBV27,TRBJ2-3
CASSQDGTGRSYEQYF,TRBV4-1,TRBJ2-7
CASSPTLNFFSSYEQYF,TRBV5-1,TRBJ2-7
CASSIRPLYNEQFF,TRBV12-3/TRBV12-4,TRBJ2-1
CASTSWRNEQFF,TRBV7-2,TRBJ2-1
CASSVTGTGGFNEQFF,TRBV9,TRBJ2-1
CSVLAGGKETQYF,TRBV29-1,TRBJ2-5
CASSLQGPDTQYF,TRBV5-1,TRBJ2-3
CASSSRQGVHQPQHF,TRBV12-3/TRBV12-4,TRBJ1-5
CASSRGLAGADNEQFF,TRBV4-3,TRBJ2-1
CAIGGTSGSTDTQYF,TRBV10-3,TRBJ2-3
CASSPGGYGEVLYEQYF,TRBV7-2,TRBJ2-7
CSARSGRQAAYEQYF,TRBV20-1,TRBJ2-7
CASALEGQINTGELFF,TRBV6-1,TRBJ2-2
CASNDRGPTDTQYF,TRBV5-1,TRBJ2-3
CASSKATIAYEQYF,TRBV21-1,TRBJ2-7
CSVGLANTEAFF,TRBV20-1,TRBJ1-1
CASSQDIGRSYYGYTF,TRBV4-1,TRBJ1-2